Below, one T cell receptor (beta chain) is given with its context. This clone was seen more than once but under ten times. The antigen it recognizes is unknown. The sample holds no much larger clone one base away, and base qualities are not on file. This sample stems from a study of Ad26.COV2.S vaccination and SARS-CoV-2 variants (dated by TCRdb to the early 2020s). General notes on the study: Sequencing of the TCRbeta repertoire served to evaluate the specificity and breadth of SARS-CoV-2-reactive T cell receptors following Ad26.COV2.S vaccination. The TCR-sequenced set comprised approximately 32 samples: around 20 Ad26.COV2.S vaccine recipients, 5 placebo recipients and 8 SARS-CoV-2 convalescent individuals.

TCRbeta CDR3 regions were sequenced with the immunoSEQ Assay. After extraction, genomic DNA underwent amplification by bias-controlled multiplex PCR, followed by high-throughput sequencing. In the source study's methods: To quantify the absolute abundance of every unique TCRbeta CDR3 region, sequences were collapsed and filtered. Usable DNA was measured by amplifying reference genes present in all nucleated cells, and TCRbeta template counts were normalized to that usable DNA to estimate T cell fraction. Repertoire TCRs were annotated as SARS-CoV-2-specific by exact matching of V gene, CDR3 amino acid sequence and J gene to a known reactive TCR set. MIRA supplied the reference SARS-CoV-2 TCR set, which was filtered for enrichment in COVID-19-positive ImmuneCODE repertoires so that public or cross-reactive TCRs were removed. Drawing on the MIRA antigens, annotated TCRs were analysed further at the level of specific ORF or position within ORF. Breadth was defined as the number of annotated unique rearrangements divided by the total number of unique productive rearrangements, and depth was defined as the summed frequency of the annotated unique rearrangements. Two-sided Wilcoxon rank-sum tests were used to compare TCR breadth between groups. In TCRdb, the immuneACCESS table is reduced to in-frame sequences with V and J assigned. These tables do not hold every clone; where another copy was compared, an unresolved V gene accounts for under half, and the others remain unexplained. The V and J calls and the clone size are those of that table, but D and trimming were determined from the DNA. This sample holds roughly 92,000 clones; approximately 77% were observed only once. The ten largest clones add up to 15% to 20% of the sample.

The sample's time point label is to be understood as: individuals recovered from natural SARS-CoV-2 infection. From the cysteine up to the phenylalanine, the CDR3 has a length of 16 residues. This entry keeps only the CDR3 DNA: 48 bases, framed from base 1. V and J are truncated by 3 bases and 5 bases respectively, leaving an intervening sequence of 17 bases. In the germline V gene, CDR1 corresponds to MGHRA and CDR2 to YSYEKL. Study-level results and caveats: Non-spike TCR breadth was comparable between vaccine and placebo recipients, consistent with the vaccine containing only spike. After vaccination, spike-specific CD8+ and CD4+ T cell responses were reported to show substantial breadth. It was noted by the authors that total T cell responses may have been underestimated by the TCR breadth and depth analyses. Spike-specific TCR breadth was higher in Ad26.COV2.S recipients than in placebo recipients (P = 0.0014).

The sequenced sample was peripheral blood, obtained after recovery from COVID-19. The clonotype was recovered from a human donor who had recovered from COVID-19. The receptor chain draws on TRBV4-1 and TRBJ2-1; tentative D gene TRBD2, with 6 bases matching. DNA sequence: TGCGCCAGCAGCCAGCCGGGAGTAGCGACCCACAATGAGCAGTTCTTC. This codes for CASSQPGVATHNEQFF.